One sample yielded the 9 T cell receptor beta chains listed below, sequenced in a study of T cell responses to AZD1222 COVID-19 vaccine. Sequencing was performed with immunoSEQ multiplex PCR; in TCRdb, only in-frame clones are kept and a portion is missing. The top ten hold 1.5% to 2% of the sample, which has 140,000 or so clones, 92% seen once. Sequenced material: peripheral blood, taken on day 0 of AZD1222 vaccination. These receptor sequences come from an adult in good health.

V is TRBV21-1 and J is TRBJ2-3. TRBV21-1 is a pseudogene segment. The CDR3 length is 14 residues. CDR3 DNA sequence: TGTGCCAGCAGCAAACCGGCCGCCACTTATACGCAGTATTTT. Translated, it gives CASSKPAATYTQYF.

J is TRBJ2-3 and V is TRBV9; TRBD2 matches 13 bases. Germline V gene lookup returns CDR1 SGDLS and CDR2 YYNGEE. With 3 bases clipped from V and 0 bases from J, the junction kept 7 bases outside the gene matches. The CDR3 spans 18 residues. CDR3 in amino acids: CASSARLAGGPSTDTQYF. Here the CDR3 DNA reads TGTGCCAGCAGCGCCAGACTAGCGGGGGGTCCTAGCACAGATACGCAGTATTTT.

V usage is TRBV19 and J usage is TRBJ2-1; 7 bases are shared with TRBD2. V was clipped by 1 base and J by 7 bases; unmatched bases: 7. There are 15 residues in the CDR3. The germline CDR1 and CDR2 sequences are LNHDA and SQIVND (reference sequence). CDR3 DNA sequence: TGTGCCAGTAGTATAGTCTCCATGGGGGGGAATGAGCAGTTCTTC. This codes for CASSIVSMGGNEQFF.

The rearrangement joins TRBV10-3 to TRBJ2-7, with 11 positions matching TRBD1. This CDR3 spans 15 amino acids. The V segment lost 3 bases and the J segment 5 bases; nucleotides outside the gene matches: 6. CDR1 is ENHRY, CDR2 SYGVKD, per germline. CDR3 nucleotide sequence: TGTGCCATCAGTGAACCGGGACAGGGGGTCCACGAGCAGTACTTC. As protein: CAISEPGQGVHEQYF.

The chain employs TRBV6-2 or TRBV6-3 and TRBJ2-7; no definite D call. The V and J ends lost 4 bases and 4 bases respectively, with 5 bases between them. Germline V gene sequence: CDR1 MNHEY, CDR2 SVGEGT. The CDR3 loop spans 11 amino acids. The CDR3 region is CASSFEYEQYF. In nucleotides, the CDR3 is TGTGCCAGCAGTTTTGAGTACGAGCAGTACTTC.

The V gene is TRBV11-2, the J gene TRBJ1-3, with 9 bases matching TRBD1. This CDR3 contains 13 residues. CDR1 and CDR2 from the germline V gene are SGHAT and FQNNGV. Trimming removed 6 bases from V and 8 bases from J; junction bases left unmatched: 5. CDR3 region: CASSQTGGDTIYF. The CDR3 coding sequence is TGTGCCAGCAGTCAGACAGGGGGGGACACCATATATTTT.

The V and J genes are TRBV12-3 or TRBV12-4 and TRBJ1-5, with 7 bases matching TRBD1. The CDR3 consists of 13 residues. J gave up 7 bases and V 6 bases, and 6 bases lay outside the gene matches. The CDR3 reads CASRKNRGQPQHF. The CDR3, as DNA: TGTGCCAGCAGAAAGAACAGGGGCCAGCCCCAGCATTTT.

The chain combines TRBV18 with TRBJ2-5, with TRBD1 matching 7 bases. The CDR3 totals 16 residues. V shed 2 bases and J 5 bases; nucleotides not matched to a gene: 11. Germline V gene lookup returns CDR1 KGHSH and CDR2 LQKENI. As DNA, the CDR3 is TGTGCCAGCTCACCAGAAGACAGGGCTTTGTTGGAGACCCAGTACTTC. This encodes CASSPEDRALLETQYF.

The chain carries TRBV5-1 and TRBJ2-7; 9 nucleotides align to TRBD1. The germline gives CDR1 SGHRS, CDR2 YFSETQ. This CDR3 is 13 amino acids long. Trimming removed 3 bases from V and 4 bases from J; junction bases left unmatched: 2. CDR3 nucleotide sequence: TGCGCCAGCAGCTACGGACAGGGGTACGAGCAGTACTTC. This translates into CASSYGQGYEQYF. The full variable domain, rest sourced from reference TRBV5-1 and TRBJ2-7, is KAGVTQTPRYLIKTRGQQVTLSCSPISGHRSVSWYQQTPGQGLQFLFEYFSETQRNKGNFPGRFSGRQFSNSRSEMNVSTLELGDSALYLCASSYGQGYEQYFGPGTRLTVT.